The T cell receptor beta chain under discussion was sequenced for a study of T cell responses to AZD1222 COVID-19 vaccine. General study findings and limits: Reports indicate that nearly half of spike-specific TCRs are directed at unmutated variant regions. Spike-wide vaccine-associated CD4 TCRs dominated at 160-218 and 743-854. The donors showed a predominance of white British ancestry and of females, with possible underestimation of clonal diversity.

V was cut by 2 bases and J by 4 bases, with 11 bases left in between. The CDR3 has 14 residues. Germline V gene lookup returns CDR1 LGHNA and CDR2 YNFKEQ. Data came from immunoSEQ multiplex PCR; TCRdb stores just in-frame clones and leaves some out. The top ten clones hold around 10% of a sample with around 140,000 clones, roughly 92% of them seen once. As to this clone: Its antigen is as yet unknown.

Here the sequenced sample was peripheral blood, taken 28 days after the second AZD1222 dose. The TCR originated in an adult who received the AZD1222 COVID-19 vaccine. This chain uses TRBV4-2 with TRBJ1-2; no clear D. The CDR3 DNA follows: TGTGCCAGCAGCCAACCTACAGAACTCTATGGCTACACCTTC. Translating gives CASSQPTELYGYTF.